This passage covers 8 T cell receptor beta chains from one sample sequenced in a study of cytomegalovirus exposure and HLA in healthy donors. Primers for the PCR totalled 60 Vbeta and 13 Jbeta. The data were produced by immunoSEQ multiplex PCR, yet TCRdb's version contains in-frame clones alone and is incomplete. The data show about 130,000 clones, around 80% seen once. The sequenced sample consisted of PBMCs. The receptor set was obtained from a woman aged 40 to 49 in good health and CMV-seronegative.

V usage is TRBV4-2 and J usage is TRBJ2-5; 8 bases map to TRBD2. Near its end, the DNA agrees better with TRBJ2-7, so the J call may be wrong. This CDR3 has 15 residues. Looked up from germline, CDR1 is LGHNA and CDR2 is YNFKEQ. The CDR3, as DNA: TGTGCCAGCAGCCAAGAGACCGGGGGGGCTCACGAGCAGTACTTC. Translating it yields CASSQETGGAHEQYF.

The gene calls are TRBV6-5 and TRBJ2-7; D might be TRBD2 (6 bases). Trimming shortened V by 6 bases and J by 1 base, and 16 bases separated the two germline ends. Germline V gene sequence: CDR1 MNHEY, CDR2 SVGAGI. The CDR3 extends over 15 amino acids. As DNA, the CDR3 is TGTGCCAGCAGCGCCCAGCCGGGGGAGTCCTACGAGCAGTACTTC. Its translation is CASSAQPGESYEQYF.

The CDR3: CASSIVAAGSALHF. The CDR3 DNA follows: TGTGCCAGTAGTATAGTGGCAGCGGGGTCCGCCCTCCACTTT. V and J are TRBV19 and TRBJ1-6; D remains ambiguous. V was shortened by 1 base and J by 14 bases, with 15 bases between the two germline ends. This CDR3 has 14 residues. From germline, CDR1 is LNHDA and CDR2 SQIVND (reference sequence).

The J gene is TRBJ1-1, the V gene TRBV2; D is perhaps TRBD1 (6 bases). The CDR3 loop spans 14 amino acids. Trimming cost V 9 bases and J 3 bases, with 17 bases left between them. Looked up from germline, CDR1 is SNHLY and CDR2 is FYNNEI. As DNA, the CDR3 is TGTGCCAGACAGGGCTTACCCTTCCACACTGAAGCTTTCTTT. Its protein product is CARQGLPFHTEAFF.

This clone has only a few counts. The chain is built from TRBV5-6 and TRBJ1-2; 7 bases match TRBD1. The CDR3 totals 12 residues. Germline CDR1 SGHDT, CDR2 YYEEEE. V was clipped by 6 bases and J by 4 bases; unmatched bases: 3. CDR3 protein: CASTGDSYGYTF. The CDR3 coding sequence is TGTGCCAGCACGGGGGACAGCTATGGCTACACCTTC.

The chain joins TRBV6-1 to TRBJ1-2; 7 bases fit TRBD1. Trimming at V came to 5 bases and at J to 0 bases, leaving 6 bases not matched to a gene. This CDR3 is built from 15 residues. Germline V gives CDR1 MNHNS, CDR2 SASEGT. CDR3 protein: CASSTRDRANYGYTF. Here the CDR3 DNA reads TGTGCCAGCAGTACGAGGGACAGAGCTAACTATGGCTACACCTTC.

This clone was observed once. Its ends do not fully match the called genes, so a read error is possible. This chain connects TRBV2 to TRBJ1-5, with D unclear. CDR1 SNHLY and CDR2 FYNNEI come from the germline V gene. CDR3 length: 13 amino acids. CDR3 loop: CASSEPRGESRLF. The CDR3 nucleotides read TGTGCCAGCAGTGAACCCCGAGGTGAAAGTCGACTTTTT.

The chain is built from TRBV28 and TRBJ1-1; D perhaps matches TRBD1 (6 bases). The CDR3 totals 15 residues. V was cut by 6 bases and J by 4 bases, with 18 bases left in between. Germline V gives CDR1 MDHEN, CDR2 SYDVKM. CDR3 sequence: CASRPYRESFTEAFF. CDR3 coding DNA: TGTGCCAGCAGACCGTACAGGGAATCCTTCACTGAAGCTTTCTTT. The full variable domain, in which reference TRBV28 and TRBJ1-1 provide the parts outside the CDR3, is DVKVTQSSRYLVKRTGEKVFLECVQDMDHENMFWYRQDPGLGLRLIYFSYDVKMKEKGDIPEGYSVSREKKERFSLILESASTNQTSMYLCASRPYRESFTEAFFGQGTRLTVV.